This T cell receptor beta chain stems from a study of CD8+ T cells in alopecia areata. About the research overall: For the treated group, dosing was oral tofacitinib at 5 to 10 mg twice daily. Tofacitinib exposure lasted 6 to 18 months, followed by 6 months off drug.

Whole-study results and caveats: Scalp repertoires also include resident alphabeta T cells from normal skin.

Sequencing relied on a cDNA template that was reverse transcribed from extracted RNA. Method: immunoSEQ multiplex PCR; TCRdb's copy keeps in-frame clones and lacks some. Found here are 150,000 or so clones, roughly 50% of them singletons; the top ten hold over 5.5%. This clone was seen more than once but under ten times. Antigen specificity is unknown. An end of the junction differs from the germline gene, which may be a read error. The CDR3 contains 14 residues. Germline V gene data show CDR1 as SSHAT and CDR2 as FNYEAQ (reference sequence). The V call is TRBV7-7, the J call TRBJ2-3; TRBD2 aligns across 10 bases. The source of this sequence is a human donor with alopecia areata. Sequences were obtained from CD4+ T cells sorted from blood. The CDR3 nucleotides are TGTGCTAGCAGCCCCCAGCGGGAGGGGGATACGCAGTATTTT. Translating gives CASSPQREGDTQYF.